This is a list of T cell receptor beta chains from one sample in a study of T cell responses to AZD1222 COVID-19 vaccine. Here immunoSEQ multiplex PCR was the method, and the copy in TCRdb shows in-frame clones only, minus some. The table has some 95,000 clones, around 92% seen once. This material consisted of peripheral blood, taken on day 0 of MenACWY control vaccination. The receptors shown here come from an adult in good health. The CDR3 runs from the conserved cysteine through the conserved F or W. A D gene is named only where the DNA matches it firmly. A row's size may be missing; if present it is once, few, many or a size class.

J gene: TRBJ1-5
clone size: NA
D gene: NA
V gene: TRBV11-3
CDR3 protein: CASTPRGGLSNQPQHF
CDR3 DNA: TGTGCCAGCACCCCCCGGGGTGGTCTCTCCAATCAGCCCCAGCATTTT

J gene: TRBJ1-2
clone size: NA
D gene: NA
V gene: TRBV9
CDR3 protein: CASSSLGGYTF
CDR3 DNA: TGTGCCAGCAGCTCCCTAGGGGGCTACACCTTC

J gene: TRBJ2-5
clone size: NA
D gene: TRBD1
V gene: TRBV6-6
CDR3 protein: CASSPGQARETQYF
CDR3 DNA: TGTGCCAGCAGTCCCGGACAGGCCCGGGAGACCCAGTACTTC

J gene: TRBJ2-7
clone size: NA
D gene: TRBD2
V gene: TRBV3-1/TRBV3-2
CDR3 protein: CASSQFLEPSGVRYF
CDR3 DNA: TGTGCCAGCAGCCAATTTCTTGAGCCTAGCGGGGTTCGATACTTC

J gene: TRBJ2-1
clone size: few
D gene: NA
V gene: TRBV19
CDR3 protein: CASSELLRSSYNEQFF
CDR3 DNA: TGTGCCAGTAGTGAACTACTACGAAGCTCCTACAATGAGCAGTTCTTC

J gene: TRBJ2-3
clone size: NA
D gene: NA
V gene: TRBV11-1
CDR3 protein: CASSRQDGLYF
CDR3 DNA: TGTGCCAGCAGCCGACAGGACGGTCTGTATTTT

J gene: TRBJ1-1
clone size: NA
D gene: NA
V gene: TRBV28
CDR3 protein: CASSLSPGRNTEAFF
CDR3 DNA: TGTGCCAGCAGTTTAAGCCCGGGCAGAAACACTGAAGCTTTCTTT

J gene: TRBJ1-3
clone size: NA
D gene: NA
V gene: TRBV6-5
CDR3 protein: CASSYSEYLENTIYF
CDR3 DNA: TGTGCCAGCAGTTACTCGGAGTATCTGGAAAACACCATATATTTT

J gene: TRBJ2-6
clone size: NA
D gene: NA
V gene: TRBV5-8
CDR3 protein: CASSLVGAGANVLTF
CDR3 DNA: TGTGCCAGCAGCTTAGTAGGAGCTGGGGCCAACGTCCTGACTTTC

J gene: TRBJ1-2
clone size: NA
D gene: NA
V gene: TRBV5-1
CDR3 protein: CASSLGVRAGDGYTF
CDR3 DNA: TGCGCCAGCAGCTTGGGTGTCAGGGCAGGAGATGGCTACACCTTC

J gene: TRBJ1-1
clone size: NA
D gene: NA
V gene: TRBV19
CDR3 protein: CASSIGWTSHTEAFF
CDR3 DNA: TGTGCCAGTAGTATAGGGTGGACAAGTCACACTGAAGCTTTCTTT

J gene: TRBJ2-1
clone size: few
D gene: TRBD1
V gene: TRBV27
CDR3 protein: CASSFIERGQGNNEQFF
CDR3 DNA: TGTGCCAGCAGTTTCATCGAGAGGGGACAGGGGAACAATGAGCAGTTCTTC

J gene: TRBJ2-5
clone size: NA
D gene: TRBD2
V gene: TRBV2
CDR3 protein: CASSLLAGGGETQYF
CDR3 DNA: TGTGCCAGCAGCTTACTAGCGGGGGGCGGGGAGACCCAGTACTTC

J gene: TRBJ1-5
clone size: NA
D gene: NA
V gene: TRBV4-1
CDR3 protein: CASTPGWSGSGQPQHF
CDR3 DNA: TGCGCCAGCACCCCGGGATGGTCTGGGTCAGGTCAGCCCCAGCATTTT